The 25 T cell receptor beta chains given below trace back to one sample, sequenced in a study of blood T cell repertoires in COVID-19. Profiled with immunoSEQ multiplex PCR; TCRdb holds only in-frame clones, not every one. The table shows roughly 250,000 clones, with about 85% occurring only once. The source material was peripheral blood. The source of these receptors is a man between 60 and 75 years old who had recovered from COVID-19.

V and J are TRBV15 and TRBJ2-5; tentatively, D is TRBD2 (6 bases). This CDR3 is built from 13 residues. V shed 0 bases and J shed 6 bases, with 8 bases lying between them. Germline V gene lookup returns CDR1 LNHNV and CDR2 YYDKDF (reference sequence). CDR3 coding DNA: TGTGCCACCAGCAGAGAGGGGAGGCAGACCCAGTACTTC. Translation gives CATSREGRQTQYF.

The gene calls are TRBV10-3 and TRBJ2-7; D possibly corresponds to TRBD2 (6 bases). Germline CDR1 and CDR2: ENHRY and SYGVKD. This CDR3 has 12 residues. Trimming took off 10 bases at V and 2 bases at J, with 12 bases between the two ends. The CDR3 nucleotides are TGTGCCACCGGGACTGTTACCTACGAGCAGTACTTC. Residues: CATGTVTYEQYF.

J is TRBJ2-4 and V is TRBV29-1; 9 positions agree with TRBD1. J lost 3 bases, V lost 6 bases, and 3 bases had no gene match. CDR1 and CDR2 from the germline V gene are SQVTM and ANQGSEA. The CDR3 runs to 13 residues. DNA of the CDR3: TGCAGCGTCGTGGGACAGGGCAAAAACATTCAGTACTTC. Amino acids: CSVVGQGKNIQYF.

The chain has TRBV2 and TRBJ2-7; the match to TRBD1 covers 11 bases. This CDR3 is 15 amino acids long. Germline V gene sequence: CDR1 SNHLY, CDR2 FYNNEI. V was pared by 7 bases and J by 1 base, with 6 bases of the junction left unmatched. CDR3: CASTMGTGGSYEQYF. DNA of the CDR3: TGTGCCAGCACCATGGGGACAGGGGGTTCCTACGAGCAGTACTTC.

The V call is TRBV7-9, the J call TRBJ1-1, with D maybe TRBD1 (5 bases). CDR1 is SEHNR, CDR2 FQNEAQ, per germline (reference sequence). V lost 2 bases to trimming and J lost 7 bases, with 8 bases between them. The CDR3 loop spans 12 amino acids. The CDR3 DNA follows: TGTGCCAGCAGCTTACCGGGACTTGAAGCTTTCTTT. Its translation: CASSLPGLEAFF.

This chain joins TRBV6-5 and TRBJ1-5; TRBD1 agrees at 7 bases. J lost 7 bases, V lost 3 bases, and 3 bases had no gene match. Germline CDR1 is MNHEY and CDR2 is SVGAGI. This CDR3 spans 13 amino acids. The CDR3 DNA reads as TGTGCCAGCAGTTATGCAGGGGGACAGCCCCAGCATTTT. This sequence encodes CASSYAGGQPQHF.

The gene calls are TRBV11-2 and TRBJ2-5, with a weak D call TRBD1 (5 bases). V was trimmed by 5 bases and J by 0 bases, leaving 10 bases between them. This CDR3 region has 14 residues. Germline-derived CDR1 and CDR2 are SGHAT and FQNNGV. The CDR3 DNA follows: TGTGCCAGCAGCCTATGGGGCCACCAAGAGACCCAGTACTTC. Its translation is CASSLWGHQETQYF.

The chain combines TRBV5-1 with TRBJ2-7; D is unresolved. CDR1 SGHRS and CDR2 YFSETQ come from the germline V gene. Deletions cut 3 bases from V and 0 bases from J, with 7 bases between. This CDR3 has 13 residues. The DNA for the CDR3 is TGCGCCAGCAGCTCTGGCGGCTCCTACGAGCAGTACTTC. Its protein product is CASSSGGSYEQYF.

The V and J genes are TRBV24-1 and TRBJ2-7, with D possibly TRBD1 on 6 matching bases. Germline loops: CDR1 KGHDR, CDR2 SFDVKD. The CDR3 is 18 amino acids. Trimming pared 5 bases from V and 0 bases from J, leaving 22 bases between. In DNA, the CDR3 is TGTGCCACCAGTGTCCCGAAGGCCCCAGGGGAGAACTCCTACGAGCAGTACGTC. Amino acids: CATSVPKAPGENSYEQYV.

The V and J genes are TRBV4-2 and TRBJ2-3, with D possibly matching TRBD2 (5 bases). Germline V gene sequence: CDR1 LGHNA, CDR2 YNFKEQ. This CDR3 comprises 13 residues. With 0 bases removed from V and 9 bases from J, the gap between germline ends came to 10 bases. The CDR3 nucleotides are TGTGCCAGCAGCCAAGATCGGGGTATGACGCAGTATTTT. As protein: CASSQDRGMTQYF.

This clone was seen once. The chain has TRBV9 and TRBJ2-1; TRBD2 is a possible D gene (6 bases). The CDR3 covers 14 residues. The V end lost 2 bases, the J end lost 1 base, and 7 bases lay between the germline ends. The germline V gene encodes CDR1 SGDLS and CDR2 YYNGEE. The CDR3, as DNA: TGTGCCAGCAGCGTCCGGGGGTCCTACAATGAGCAGTTCTTC. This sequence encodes CASSVRGSYNEQFF.

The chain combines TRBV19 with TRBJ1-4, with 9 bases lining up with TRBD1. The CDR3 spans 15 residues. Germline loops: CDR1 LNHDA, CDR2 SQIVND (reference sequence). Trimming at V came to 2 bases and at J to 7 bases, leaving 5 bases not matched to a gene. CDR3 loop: CASSIRGQGSEKLFF. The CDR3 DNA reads TGTGCCAGTAGTATAAGAGGACAGGGGTCTGAAAAACTGTTTTTT.

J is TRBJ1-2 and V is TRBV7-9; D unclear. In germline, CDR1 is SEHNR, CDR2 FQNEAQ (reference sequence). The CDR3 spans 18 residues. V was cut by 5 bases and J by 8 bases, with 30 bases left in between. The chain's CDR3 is CASSPRTGLMRYGSGYTF. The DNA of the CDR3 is TGTGCCAGCAGCCCCCGCACCGGGTTGATGCGCTATGGCTCCGGCTACACCTTC.

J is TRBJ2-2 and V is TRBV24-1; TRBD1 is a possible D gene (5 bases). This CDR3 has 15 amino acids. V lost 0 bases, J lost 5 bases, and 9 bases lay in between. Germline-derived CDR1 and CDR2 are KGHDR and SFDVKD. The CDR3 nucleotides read TGTGCCACCAGTGATTTGTGGCAGGGAACCGGGGAGCTGTTTTTT. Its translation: CATSDLWQGTGELFF.

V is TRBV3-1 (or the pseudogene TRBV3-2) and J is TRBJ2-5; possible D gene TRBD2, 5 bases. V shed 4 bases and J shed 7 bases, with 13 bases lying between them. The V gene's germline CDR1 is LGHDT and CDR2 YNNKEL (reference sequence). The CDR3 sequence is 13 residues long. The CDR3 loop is CASSPKRVWTQYF. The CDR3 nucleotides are TGTGCCAGCAGCCCTAAGAGGGTCTGGACCCAGTACTTC.

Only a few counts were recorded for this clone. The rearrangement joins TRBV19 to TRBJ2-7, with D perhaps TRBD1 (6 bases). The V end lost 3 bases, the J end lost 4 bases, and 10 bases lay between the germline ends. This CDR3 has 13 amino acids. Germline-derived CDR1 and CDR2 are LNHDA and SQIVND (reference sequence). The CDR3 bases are TGTGCCAGTAGTATGGGGGCCGGGTACGAGCAGTACGTC. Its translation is CASSMGAGYEQYV.

The CDR3 region is CASSQVRRGGSGADTQYF. The DNA of the CDR3 is TGTGCCAGCAGCCAAGTGAGACGGGGCGGCTCGGGAGCAGATACGCAGTATTTT. V is TRBV3-1 (or the pseudogene TRBV3-2) and J is TRBJ2-3; TRBD2 is a possible D gene (6 bases). This CDR3 is 18 amino acids long. Germline V gene data show CDR1 as LGHDT and CDR2 as YNNKEL (reference sequence). V was trimmed by 1 base and J by 4 bases, leaving 21 bases between them.

The CDR3 DNA sequence: TGTGCCAGCAGTCCCCGCAGGGACTTCCAGGAGACCCAGTACTTC. Translating it yields CASSPRRDFQETQYF. The chain uses TRBV27 and TRBJ2-5, with D possibly TRBD2 on 6 matching bases. Germline values: CDR1 MNHEY, CDR2 SMNVEV (reference sequence). The germline V and J ends were trimmed by 5 bases and 5 bases, with 18 bases remaining between them. The CDR3 is made up of 15 amino acids.

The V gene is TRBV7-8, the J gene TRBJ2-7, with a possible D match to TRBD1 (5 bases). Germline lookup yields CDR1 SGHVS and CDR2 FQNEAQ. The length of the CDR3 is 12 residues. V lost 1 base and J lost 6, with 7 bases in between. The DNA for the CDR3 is TGTGCCAGCAGCTTAGACAGGAGCGAGCAGTACGTC. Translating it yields CASSLDRSEQYV.

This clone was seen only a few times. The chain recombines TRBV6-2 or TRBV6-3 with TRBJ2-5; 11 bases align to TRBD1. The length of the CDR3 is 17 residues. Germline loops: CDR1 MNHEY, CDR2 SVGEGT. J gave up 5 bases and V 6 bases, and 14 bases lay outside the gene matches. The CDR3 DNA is TGTGCCAGCAGCCCTGGACAGGGGGCGATCCTGGGGGAGACCCAGTACTTC. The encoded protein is CASSPGQGAILGETQYF.

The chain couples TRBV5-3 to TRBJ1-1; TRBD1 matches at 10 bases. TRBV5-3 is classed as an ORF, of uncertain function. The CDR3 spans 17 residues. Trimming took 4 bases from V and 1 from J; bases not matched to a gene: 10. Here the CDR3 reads CARSGDRGQIPNTEAFF. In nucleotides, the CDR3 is TGTGCCAGAAGCGGGGACAGGGGACAAATCCCGAACACTGAAGCTTTCTTT.

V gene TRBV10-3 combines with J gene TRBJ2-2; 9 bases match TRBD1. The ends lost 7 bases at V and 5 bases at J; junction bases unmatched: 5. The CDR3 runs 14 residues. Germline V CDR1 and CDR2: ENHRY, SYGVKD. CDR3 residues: CAIKGQGPTGELFF. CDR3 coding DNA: TGTGCCATCAAGGGACAGGGACCTACCGGGGAGCTGTTTTTT.

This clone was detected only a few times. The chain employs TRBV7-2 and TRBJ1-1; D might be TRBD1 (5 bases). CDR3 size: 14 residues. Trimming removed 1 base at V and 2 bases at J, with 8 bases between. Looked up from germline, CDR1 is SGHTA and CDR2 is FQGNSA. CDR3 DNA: TGTGCCAGCAGCTTAGGAACAGGCAACACTGAAGCTTTCTTT. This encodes CASSLGTGNTEAFF.

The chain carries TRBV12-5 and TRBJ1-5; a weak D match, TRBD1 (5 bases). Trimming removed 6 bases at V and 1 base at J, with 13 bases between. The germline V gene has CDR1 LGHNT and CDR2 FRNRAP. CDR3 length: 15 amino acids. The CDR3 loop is CASGPEGLSNQPQHF. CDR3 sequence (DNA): TGTGCTAGTGGCCCCGAGGGACTGAGCAATCAGCCCCAGCATTTT.

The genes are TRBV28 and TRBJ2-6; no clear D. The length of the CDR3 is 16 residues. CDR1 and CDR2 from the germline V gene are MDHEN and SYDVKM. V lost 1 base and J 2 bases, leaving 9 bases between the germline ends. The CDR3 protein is CASSLSQVAGANVLTF. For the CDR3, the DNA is TGTGCCAGCAGTTTATCTCAGGTCGCTGGGGCCAACGTCCTGACTTTC.